The 31 T cell receptor beta chains in this list originate from one sample, sequenced in a study of a mutant IDH1 vaccine in newly diagnosed glioma. Noted time point: week 23, last vaccination. Vaccination comprised doses that each held 300 ug of mutant IDH1 20-mer peptide, plus topical imiquimod. These TCRs are of unknown antigen specificity. Method: immunoSEQ multiplex PCR; TCRdb's copy keeps in-frame clones and lacks some. The sample has 75,000 to 80,000 clones, roughly 85% seen once. This specimen was PBMCs, taken from a glioma patient whose treatment included an IDH1 peptide vaccine. These receptors were taken from a woman between 45 and 60 years old with glioma.

This chain uses TRBV2 with TRBJ2-7; 8 positions agree with TRBD1. The ends lost 8 bases at V and 4 bases at J; junction bases unmatched: 13. The germline V gene has CDR1 SNHLY and CDR2 FYNNEI. The CDR3 spans 15 residues. The CDR3 region is CASAGNTGGVYEQYF. CDR3 DNA: TGTGCCAGCGCAGGCAACACAGGGGGAGTTTACGAGCAGTACTTC.

The V and J genes are TRBV10-3 and TRBJ2-5; TRBD2 matches 13 bases. The CDR3 consists of 15 residues. V dropped 4 bases and J dropped 5; count of bases not matched to a gene: 4. The germline CDR1 and CDR2 sequences are ENHRY and SYGVKD. CDR3 DNA sequence: TGTGCCATCAGTGCTGGACTAGCGGGAGTGGAGACCCAGTACTTC. Protein product: CAISAGLAGVETQYF.

About this clone: The junction differs from germline at one of its ends, possibly a read error. CDR3 sequence reads: CASRLGAAYEQYF. For the CDR3, the DNA is TGTGCCAGCAGGCTGGGGGCGGCCTACGAGCAGTACTTC. This chain links TRBV5-1 with TRBJ2-7, with D possibly matching TRBD1 (6 bases). This CDR3 spans 13 amino acids. Per the germline V gene, CDR1 is SGHRS and CDR2 is YFSETQ.

The gene calls are TRBV29-1 and TRBJ1-2; a weak D match, TRBD1 (5 bases). The germline V and J ends were trimmed by 6 bases and 2 bases, with 13 bases remaining between them. This CDR3 has 13 residues. In germline, CDR1 is SQVTM, CDR2 ANQGSEA. The CDR3: CSVDFDSNYGYTF. CDR3 DNA sequence: TGCAGCGTGGACTTTGACAGCAACTATGGCTACACCTTC.

The chain couples TRBV19 to TRBJ2-3; 8 nucleotides match TRBD2. The J segment lost 3 bases and the V segment lost 1 base, leaving 6 bases of the junction unmatched. Germline lookup yields CDR1 LNHDA and CDR2 SQIVND (reference sequence). The CDR3 contains 16 residues. CDR3: CASSIAGGPMTDTQYF. CDR3 coding DNA: TGTGCCAGTAGTATAGCGGGAGGGCCAATGACAGATACGCAGTATTTT.

Here the CDR3 reads CATSGGTSGRDTQYF. The CDR3 DNA sequence: TGTGCCACCAGCGGTGGGACTAGCGGGAGGGATACGCAGTATTTT. The gene calls are TRBV15 and TRBJ2-3; 15 bases fit TRBD2. Looked up from germline, CDR1 is LNHNV and CDR2 is YYDKDF (reference sequence). The V segment lost 5 bases and the J segment 6 bases; nucleotides outside the gene matches: 3. The CDR3 totals 15 residues.

The genes are TRBV5-1 and TRBJ1-4; no clear D. Germline CDR1 and CDR2: SGHRS and YFSETQ. CDR3 length equals 12 residues. The V end lost 5 bases, the J end lost 7 bases, and 9 bases lay between the germline ends. CDR3 sequence (DNA): TGCGCCAGCAGTCTACCGGGTGAAAAACTGTTTTTT. It specifies CASSLPGEKLFF.

By its share, this clone is medium-sized (0.01 to 0.1%). The genes are TRBV10-3 and TRBJ1-3, with D maybe TRBD1 (6 bases). The V end lost 6 bases, the J end lost 7 bases, and 13 bases lay between the germline ends. The CDR3 is 13 amino acids. Germline CDR1 is ENHRY and CDR2 is SYGVKD. This CDR3 is CAIRDSSANTIYF. As DNA, the CDR3 is TGTGCCATCAGGGACAGTTCAGCCAACACCATATATTTT.

CDR3 DNA: TGTGCCAGCAGTTCGGGCCCATCTTTCTACGAGCAGTACTTC. Amino acid sequence: CASSSGPSFYEQYF. This chain links TRBV6-5 with TRBJ2-7; D uncertain. Trimming removed 4 bases at V and 3 bases at J, with 13 bases between. Germline lookup yields CDR1 MNHEY and CDR2 SVGAGI. There are 14 residues in the CDR3.

The chain is built from TRBV28 and TRBJ2-1; D gene ambiguous. CDR3 length: 16 amino acids. Germline assignment: CDR1 MDHEN and CDR2 SYDVKM. V was clipped by 3 bases and J by 3 bases, with 15 bases between them. In nucleotides, the CDR3 is TGTGCCAGCAGTTTGGCGAGCGCAGAGGTCTACAATGAGCAGTTCTTC. The encoded protein is CASSLASAEVYNEQFF.

The V call is TRBV9, the J call TRBJ2-2; D possibly corresponds to TRBD2 (6 bases). The CDR3 spans 15 residues. Germline loops: CDR1 SGDLS, CDR2 YYNGEE. V was pared by 0 bases and J by 4 bases, with 10 bases between. The DNA of the CDR3 is TGTGCCAGCAGCGTAGGGGGACTTCTCACCGGGGAGCTGTTTTTT. Amino acids: CASSVGGLLTGELFF.

V and J are TRBV19 and TRBJ1-5; D remains ambiguous. CDR1 is LNHDA and CDR2 is SQIVND in the germline V gene (reference sequence). Trimming left V 9 bases short and J 1 base short, with 10 bases between. The CDR3 has 13 amino acids. This CDR3 is CASRLGSNQPQHF. CDR3 nucleotides: TGTGCCAGCCGTCTAGGGAGCAATCAGCCCCAGCATTTT.

The chain couples TRBV18 to TRBJ1-1, with D perhaps matching TRBD1 (6 bases). V dropped 4 bases and J dropped 7 bases, with 16 bases sitting between them. The CDR3 spans 14 residues. Germline CDR1 reads KGHSH; CDR2 reads LQKENI. CDR3 DNA sequence: TGTGCCAGCTCACTCAGGACAGCGGGGGTTGAAGCTTTCTTT. Amino acid sequence: CASSLRTAGVEAFF.

This sequence joins TRBV27 and TRBJ1-1; no definite D call. From germline, CDR1 is MNHEY and CDR2 SMNVEV (reference sequence). Trimming stripped 5 bases from V and 4 bases from J, with 14 bases between. The CDR3 loop spans 14 amino acids. CDR3 coding DNA: TGTGCCAGCAGTAAGGACGGCCGGGGCACTGAAGCTTTCTTT. Encoded protein: CASSKDGRGTEAFF.

The V call is TRBV10-3, the J call TRBJ1-1; unclear D gene. CDR3 length equals 14 residues. Trimming took off 4 bases at V and 4 bases at J, with 13 bases between the two ends. The germline CDR1 and CDR2 sequences are ENHRY and SYGVKD. The CDR3 loop is CAISGREASTEAFF. CDR3 nucleotide sequence: TGTGCCATCAGTGGGCGGGAGGCGAGCACTGAAGCTTTCTTT.

CDR3 protein: CASNTGLAVATGELFF. The CDR3 DNA sequence: TGCGCCAGCAACACGGGACTAGCGGTGGCCACCGGGGAGCTGTTTTTT. This rearrangement joins TRBV5-1 to TRBJ2-2; TRBD2 matches at 11 bases. J gave up 4 bases and V 6 bases, and 8 bases lay outside the gene matches. Germline values: CDR1 SGHRS, CDR2 YFSETQ. The CDR3 extends over 16 amino acids.

The V call is TRBV29-1, the J call TRBJ2-7; a possible D gene is TRBD1 (6 bases). CDR1 is SQVTM, CDR2 ANQGSEA, per germline. The CDR3 has 11 residues. The V and J ends lost 4 bases and 5 bases respectively, with 9 bases between them. This CDR3 is CSVGGGNEQYF. CDR3 nucleotide sequence: TGCAGCGTTGGAGGGGGAAACGAGCAGTACTTC.

The table lists this clone with a few counts. V usage is TRBV6-1 and J usage is TRBJ1-4, with 7 bases that match TRBD1. The CDR3 runs 14 residues. From germline, CDR1 is MNHNS and CDR2 SASEGT. Trimming at V came to 9 bases and at J to 8 bases, leaving 12 bases not matched to a gene. CDR3 loop: CASVEQGLWEKLFF. CDR3 sequence (DNA): TGTGCCAGTGTAGAACAGGGGCTTTGGGAAAAACTGTTTTTT.

The chain combines TRBV4-2 with TRBJ2-1; 13 bases line up with TRBD2. Germline V gene sequence: CDR1 LGHNA, CDR2 YNFKEQ. The trim removed 0 bases at V and 7 bases at J, leaving 12 bases unmatched. The CDR3 has 19 residues. CDR3 coding DNA: TGTGCCAGCAGCCAAGATCGGACTAGGACTAGCGGGGGCCTTAATGAGCAGTTCTTC. Translating it yields CASSQDRTRTSGGLNEQFF.

The chain carries TRBV19 and TRBJ2-1; perhaps TRBD2 as D (6 bases). The ends were cut back, 3 bases at V and 3 bases at J, with 12 bases in the middle. Germline lookup yields CDR1 LNHDA and CDR2 SQIVND (reference sequence). The CDR3 spans 15 residues. The CDR3 DNA is TGTGCCAGTAGTATCATAGTAGCGGACTACAATGAGCAGTTCTTC. It encodes CASSIIVADYNEQFF.

The chain has TRBV30 and TRBJ1-1; D gene unclear. This CDR3 has 12 amino acids. Germline assignment: CDR1 GTSNPN and CDR2 SVGIG (reference sequence). V lost 5 bases, J lost 1 base, and 8 bases lay in between. The CDR3 sequence: CAWAPRNTEAFF. CDR3 coding DNA: TGTGCCTGGGCCCCCAGGAACACTGAAGCTTTCTTT.

The chain joins TRBV28 to TRBJ2-7; D not certain. Deletions cut 5 bases from V and 3 bases from J, with 8 bases between. The germline gives CDR1 MDHEN, CDR2 SYDVKM. CDR3 size: 12 residues. CDR3 amino acids: CASSRHFYEQYF. The DNA for the CDR3 is TGTGCCAGCAGTCGACACTTCTACGAGCAGTACTTC.

The V and J genes are TRBV6-5 and TRBJ2-5; a weak D match, TRBD1 (6 bases). CDR1 and CDR2 from the germline V gene are MNHEY and SVGAGI. The CDR3 contains 16 residues. V was pared by 6 bases and J by 5 bases, with 22 bases between. The DNA for the CDR3 is TGTGCCAGCAGCTACGGGCGGCAGGGGAAGTTTGAGACCCAGTACTTC. Translation gives CASSYGRQGKFETQYF.

This clone was observed a single time. This rearrangement joins TRBV28 to TRBJ2-1, with unresolved D. CDR1 and CDR2 from the germline V gene are MDHEN and SYDVKM. V was pared by 10 bases and J by 4 bases, with 17 bases between. This CDR3 has 14 amino acids. CDR3: CATEDLSEYNEQFF. The CDR3 DNA follows: TGTGCCACCGAGGATCTTAGTGAGTACAATGAGCAGTTCTTC.

The chain carries TRBV28 and TRBJ2-3; D remains ambiguous. The V end was cut by 4 bases, the J end by 0 bases, with 11 bases between. CDR3 length: 15 amino acids. The V gene's germline CDR1 is MDHEN and CDR2 SYDVKM. Written as DNA, the CDR3 is TGTGCCAGCAGTTCACGGTCGAGAAGCACAGATACGCAGTATTTT. It yields the protein CASSSRSRSTDTQYF.

This clone was seen once. The gene calls are TRBV29-1 and TRBJ1-6; tentatively, D is TRBD1 (5 bases). Germline V lookup: CDR1 SQVTM, CDR2 ANQGSEA. The CDR3 is 13 amino acids. The V and J ends lost 6 bases and 14 bases respectively, with 20 bases between them. The chain's CDR3 is CSVRADFGTALHF. The DNA for the CDR3 is TGCAGCGTGAGGGCAGACTTCGGGACGGCCCTCCACTTT. Using reference TRBV29-1 and TRBJ1-6 for the parts outside the CDR3, the full variable domain is SAVISQKPSRDICQRGTSLTIQCQVDSQVTMMFWYRQQPGQSLTLIATANQGSEATYESGFVIDKFPISRPNLTFSTLTVSNMSPEDSSIYLCSVRADFGTALHFGNGTRLTVT.

This sequence joins TRBV11-2 and TRBJ2-2, with D possibly being TRBD1 (6 bases). V was pared by 7 bases and J by 1 base, with 13 bases between. This CDR3 has 15 amino acids. The germline gives CDR1 SGHAT, CDR2 FQNNGV. In nucleotides, the CDR3 is TGTGCCAGCAAGTACGACAGGAGGAACACCGGGGAGCTGTTTTTT. As protein: CASKYDRRNTGELFF.

The chain has TRBV29-1 and TRBJ2-5; 7 bases align to TRBD1. V was clipped by 5 bases and J by 5 bases; unmatched bases: 8. Germline lookup yields CDR1 SQVTM and CDR2 ANQGSEA. The CDR3 extends over 13 amino acids. DNA of the CDR3: TGCAGCGTTAGCACAGGGGCCGGGGAGACCCAGTACTTC. This sequence encodes CSVSTGAGETQYF.

V gene TRBV10-3 combines with J gene TRBJ1-2; perhaps TRBD1 as D (5 bases). In germline, CDR1 is ENHRY, CDR2 SYGVKD. The V end was cut by 2 bases, the J end by 6 bases, with 7 bases between. This CDR3 spans 12 amino acids. CDR3 protein: CAISEGADGYTF. Here the CDR3 DNA reads TGTGCCATCAGTGAGGGGGCAGATGGCTACACCTTC.

This clone appeared a few times. This CDR3 reads CASSQGNQPQHF. The CDR3 DNA reads as TGCGCCAGCAGCCAGGGTAATCAGCCCCAGCATTTT. The chain couples TRBV4-1 to TRBJ1-5; D not certain. V lost 3 bases and J 4 bases, leaving 4 bases between the germline ends. Germline V gene sequence: CDR1 MGHRA, CDR2 YSYEKL. This CDR3 is 12 amino acids long.

The gene calls are TRBV12-5 and TRBJ2-5; TRBD2 matches 13 bases. The CDR3 loop spans 16 amino acids. In germline, CDR1 is LGHNT, CDR2 FRNRAP. V trimming: 3 bases; J trimming: 0 bases; junction bases outside the gene matches: 1. CDR3 residues: CASGFGTSGNQETQYF. The CDR3 DNA reads TGTGCTAGTGGTTTTGGGACTAGCGGGAACCAAGAGACCCAGTACTTC. The complete variable domain, with remaining parts taken from reference TRBV12-5 and TRBJ2-5, reads DARVTQTPRHKVTEMGQEVTMRCQPILGHNTVFWYRQTMMQGLELLAYFRNRAPLDDSGMPKDRFSAEMPDATLATLKIQPSEPRDSAVYFCASGFGTSGNQETQYFGPGTRLLVL.